The 20 T cell receptor beta chains given below trace back to one sample, sequenced in a study of cytomegalovirus exposure and HLA in healthy donors. Vbeta (60) and Jbeta (13) primers were used in the PCR. TCRdb keeps only in-frame clones here, not all; method: immunoSEQ multiplex PCR. The sample contains over 150,000 clones, approximately 71% of which appear only once. Sequencing input: PBMCs. The receptors here all came from a man aged 50-59 years in good health and CMV-seronegative.

The chain combines TRBV5-4 with TRBJ1-4; 7 nucleotides match TRBD1. The germline V gene encodes CDR1 SGHNT and CDR2 YYREEE (reference sequence). This CDR3 has 16 residues. With V trimmed by 2 bases and J by 8 bases, 12 bases remained unmatched. For the CDR3, the DNA is TGTGCCAGCAGCTTCGGGACAGACGACCGCGGGGAAAAACTGTTTTTT. It is translated as CASSFGTDDRGEKLFF.

This chain links TRBV19 with TRBJ2-5, with 12 bases fitting TRBD2. Per the germline V gene, CDR1 is LNHDA and CDR2 is SQIVND (reference sequence). This CDR3 has 15 residues. V gave up 5 bases and J gave up 2 bases; unmatched junction bases: 3. As DNA, the CDR3 is TGTGCCAGTAGTGCCGGACTAGCGGGGCAAGAGACCCAGTACTTC. Amino acids: CASSAGLAGQETQYF.

Concerning this clone: Germline and junction disagree at one end, which may indicate a read error. The V gene is TRBV10-3, the J gene TRBJ1-2; D may be TRBD1 (6 bases). This CDR3 region has 12 residues. The V gene's germline CDR1 is ENHRY and CDR2 SYGVKD. The DNA of the CDR3 is TGTGCCATCAGTGAGAGCACAGGGCTACTCATCTTC. Translation: CAISESTGLLIF.

The V gene is TRBV19, the J gene TRBJ2-2; 8 bases agree with TRBD1. Germline V CDR1 and CDR2: LNHDA, SQIVND (reference sequence). The CDR3 has 15 residues. Unmatched junction bases numbered 4, after V lost 2 bases and J lost 5 bases. CDR3 nucleotide sequence: TGTGCCAGTAGTATAAATACAGGGGGGACCGGGGAGCTGTTTTTT. Translating gives CASSINTGGTGELFF. Complete variable domain (other parts from reference TRBV19 and TRBJ2-2): DGGITQSPKYLFRKEGQNVTLSCEQNLNHDAMYWYRQDPGQGLRLIYYSQIVNDFQKGDIAEGYSVSREKKESFPLTVTSAQKNPTAFYLCASSINTGGTGELFFGEGSRLTVL.

This clone has a handful of counts. The V call is TRBV6-6, the J call TRBJ1-4, with 7 bases identical to TRBD1. The CDR3 extends over 14 amino acids. With 5 bases clipped from V and 6 bases from J, the junction kept 6 bases outside the gene matches. From germline, CDR1 is MNHNY and CDR2 SVGAGI (reference sequence). This chain's CDR3 is CASSTTGLYEKLFF. CDR3 nucleotide sequence: TGTGCCAGCAGTACGACAGGGCTTTATGAAAAACTGTTTTTT.

This chain joins TRBV5-4 and TRBJ1-2; possible D gene TRBD1, 5 bases. In germline, CDR1 is SGHNT, CDR2 YYREEE (reference sequence). With 2 bases removed from V and 3 bases from J, the gap between germline ends came to 11 bases. The CDR3 is 14 amino acids. The CDR3 reads CASSLRGEDYGYTF. CDR3 nucleotides: TGTGCCAGCAGCTTACGGGGGGAAGACTATGGCTACACCTTC.

The gene calls are TRBV28 and TRBJ1-1, with a tentative D call TRBD1 (6 bases). Germline loops: CDR1 MDHEN, CDR2 SYDVKM. Trimming pared 2 bases from V and 0 bases from J, leaving 10 bases between. CDR3 length equals 15 residues. The CDR3 DNA sequence: TGTGCCAGCAGTTTAGGGGGCGCCATGAACACTGAAGCTTTCTTT. Amino acids: CASSLGGAMNTEAFF.

J is TRBJ1-1 and V is TRBV5-4; D is uncertain. Looked up from germline, CDR1 is SGHNT and CDR2 is YYREEE (reference sequence). Trimming cost V 5 bases and J 0 bases, with 8 bases left between them. CDR3 length equals 13 residues. CDR3 coding DNA: TGTGCCAGCAGGGCGGGATTGAACACTGAAGCTTTCTTT. Translating it yields CASRAGLNTEAFF.

The chain joins TRBV19 to TRBJ2-3; 10 positions match TRBD1. The J segment lost 3 bases and the V segment lost 7 bases, leaving 16 bases of the junction unmatched. The length of the CDR3 is 18 residues. CDR1 and CDR2 from the germline V gene are LNHDA and SQIVND (reference sequence). CDR3 region: CASKVRQGAKEGTDTQYF. The DNA of the CDR3 is TGTGCCAGTAAAGTCAGACAGGGGGCAAAGGAAGGGACAGATACGCAGTATTTT. Using reference TRBV19 and TRBJ2-3 for the parts outside the CDR3, the full variable domain is DGGITQSPKYLFRKEGQNVTLSCEQNLNHDAMYWYRQDPGQGLRLIYYSQIVNDFQKGDIAEGYSVSREKKESFPLTVTSAQKNPTAFYLCASKVRQGAKEGTDTQYFGPGTRLTVL.

The chain employs TRBV7-2 and TRBJ2-5, with 10 bases that match TRBD2. The CDR3 is 18 amino acids. V gave up 1 base and J gave up 4 bases; unmatched junction bases: 12. CDR1 is SGHTA and CDR2 is FQGNSA in the germline V gene. CDR3 sequence reads: CASSLVVISGGAGETQYF. DNA of the CDR3: TGTGCCAGCAGCTTAGTGGTCATAAGCGGGGGGGCAGGAGAGACCCAGTACTTC.

The gene calls are TRBV5-4 and TRBJ2-5, with 11 bases matching TRBD2. Germline-derived CDR1 and CDR2 are SGHNT and YYREEE (reference sequence). The CDR3 has 16 amino acids. The V and J ends lost 2 bases and 5 bases, in that order; junction bases with no gene match: 8. The CDR3 protein is CASSFSGLAGGETQYF. The CDR3, as DNA: TGTGCCAGCAGCTTTTCGGGGCTAGCGGGGGGCGAGACCCAGTACTTC.

The chain links TRBV4-1 to TRBJ2-4; TRBD2 matches at 15 bases. The V segment lost 4 bases and the J segment 2 bases; nucleotides outside the gene matches: 12. Germline V lookup: CDR1 MGHRA, CDR2 YSYEKL. The CDR3 totals 20 residues. DNA of the CDR3: TGCGCCAGCAGCCCCCTCAGGACTAGCGGGGGGGCAGCGTCCAAAAACATTCAGTACTTC. Protein sequence: CASSPLRTSGGAASKNIQYF.

Written as DNA, the CDR3 is TGTGCCAGCTCACCATCAGGACAGAGATATCAGCCCCAGCATTTT. Its translation: CASSPSGQRYQPQHF. The rearrangement uses TRBV18 and TRBJ1-5; possible D gene TRBD1, 6 bases. Germline V gene data show CDR1 as KGHSH and CDR2 as LQKENI. Trimming left V 2 bases short and J 5 bases short, with 13 bases between. This CDR3 region has 15 residues.

This clone was counted only a few times. The chain has TRBV4-1 and TRBJ1-6, with TRBD1 matching 11 bases. Germline V gives CDR1 MGHRA, CDR2 YSYEKL. The length of the CDR3 is 15 residues. The V segment lost 1 base and the J segment 12 bases; nucleotides outside the gene matches: 5. This chain's CDR3 is CASSQVGQGARPLHF. CDR3 sequence (DNA): TGCGCCAGCAGCCAAGTTGGACAGGGGGCTCGACCCCTCCACTTT.

This clone was detected a few times. The genes are TRBV5-1 and TRBJ1-2, with TRBD1 identical over 7 bases. Per germline, CDR1 SGHRS and CDR2 YFSETQ. CDR3 length: 15 residues. V shed 4 bases, J shed 4 bases, and the junction held 10 bases outside the gene matches. This CDR3 is CASSPETGRSYGYTF. The CDR3 DNA follows: TGCGCCAGCAGCCCCGAGACAGGGAGGAGCTATGGCTACACCTTC. Filled out from reference TRBV5-1 and TRBJ1-2, the complete variable domain reads KAGVTQTPRYLIKTRGQQVTLSCSPISGHRSVSWYQQTPGQGLQFLFEYFSETQRNKGNFPGRFSGRQFSNSRSEMNVSTLELGDSALYLCASSPETGRSYGYTFGSGTRLTVV.

The chain recombines TRBV7-2 with TRBJ1-2; D gene uncertain. The V end was cut by 3 bases, the J end by 6 bases, with 11 bases between. Germline V gives CDR1 SGHTA, CDR2 FQGNSA. The CDR3 loop spans 13 amino acids. In nucleotides, the CDR3 is TGTGCCAGCAGCTTCTGGGGAGAGGATGGCTACACCTTC. This gives the protein CASSFWGEDGYTF.

V usage is TRBV19 and J usage is TRBJ2-1; 7 bases line up with TRBD2. The CDR3 has 14 residues. CDR1 and CDR2 (germline): LNHDA, SQIVND (reference sequence). The V and J ends lost 5 bases and 5 bases, in that order; junction bases with no gene match: 6. CDR3 bases: TGTGCCAGTAGTCGGGGAGGGCTCGACAATGAGCAGTTCTTC. Protein product: CASSRGGLDNEQFF. The full variable domain, rest sourced from reference TRBV19 and TRBJ2-1, is DGGITQSPKYLFRKEGQNVTLSCEQNLNHDAMYWYRQDPGQGLRLIYYSQIVNDFQKGDIAEGYSVSREKKESFPLTVTSAQKNPTAFYLCASSRGGLDNEQFFGPGTRLTVL.

The rearrangement joins TRBV11-2 to TRBJ2-5; D may be TRBD1 (5 bases). Germline-derived CDR1 and CDR2 are SGHAT and FQNNGV. The V and J ends lost 1 base and 4 bases respectively, with 13 bases between them. The CDR3 runs 15 residues. CDR3 bases: TGTGCCAGCAGCTTAGCTGCGGCCAGGGCAGAGACCCAGTACTTC. Protein: CASSLAAARAETQYF.

The rearrangement links TRBV19 to TRBJ1-5, with D hard to call. This CDR3 region has 11 residues. V lost 6 bases and J lost 9, with 9 bases in between. Germline lookup yields CDR1 LNHDA and CDR2 SQIVND (reference sequence). The CDR3 DNA reads TGTGCCAGTAGGGAAAGAGGGCCCCAGCATTTT. Translating gives CASRERGPQHF.

This clone was counted between two and nine times. This rearrangement joins TRBV2 to TRBJ2-7; 7 nucleotides match TRBD1. This CDR3 has 13 residues. Trimming removed 8 bases from V and 3 bases from J; junction bases left unmatched: 7. Germline V gene data show CDR1 as SNHLY and CDR2 as FYNNEI. CDR3 in amino acids: CASERDSFYEQYF. The CDR3 nucleotides are TGTGCCAGCGAGAGGGACAGTTTCTACGAGCAGTACTTC.